This T cell receptor (beta chain) was found in a study of cytomegalovirus exposure and HLA in healthy donors. Study-wide results and caveats: Several of the most significant clusters were apparently associated with common viral pathogens in a later analysis.

Remarks on this clone: Its antigen is not identified.

The study ran its PCR with 60 Vbeta and 13 Jbeta primers. Method: immunoSEQ multiplex PCR; TCRdb's copy keeps in-frame clones and lacks some. The table shows some 150,000 clones, with approximately 88% occurring only once. This TCR came from a young woman in good health and CMV-seronegative. The sequencing sample was made of PBMCs.

CDR3 residues: CASSPQGSGNTIYF. As DNA, the CDR3 is TGCGCCAGCAGCCCACAGGGTTCGGGAAACACCATATATTTT. The V call is TRBV5-1, the J call TRBJ1-3, with a tentative D call TRBD1 (6 bases). Trimming stripped 4 bases from V and 4 bases from J, with 12 bases between. The CDR3 covers 14 residues. Per the germline V gene, CDR1 is SGHRS and CDR2 is YFSETQ.